Following are 20 T cell receptor beta chains from one sample sequenced in a study of CXCR3-negative and CXCR3-positive naive CD8 T cells. Regarding the study as a whole: The study found more hydrophobic TRB CDR3s in CXCR3-positive naive cells than in CXCR3-negative naive cells.

In preparing the TRB cDNA libraries, 5' RACE with UMI labels was used. TCRdb reprocessed the 5' RACE reads, keeping one entry per CDR3 protein, no DNA. The sample table includes roughly 61,000 distinct CDR3 sequences. No antigen has been assigned to these receptors. Sequenced sample: naive CXCR3+ CD8+ T cells from blood. This sample's subset: CD45RO-CCR7+CD27+CD95- naive CD8+ T cells expressing CXCR3 (TNR3+). These receptors came from a human donor in good health. Some clones in this sample may be carry-over from other donors' samples.

The chain employs TRBV28 and TRBJ1-1; without DNA, the TCRdb call of TRBD1 cannot be checked. CDR1 and CDR2 from the germline V gene are MDHEN and SYDVKM. This CDR3 has 17 amino acids. The CDR3 is CASSFKILDRMNTEAFF.

The chain recombines TRBV7-8 with TRBJ2-5; checking the TCRdb D call of TRBD2 is not possible without DNA. This CDR3 has 18 residues. Per germline, CDR1 SGHVS and CDR2 FQNEAQ. CDR3 region: CASSLEPFSGGDKETQYF.

J is TRBJ2-1 and V is TRBV7-3. Germline assignment: CDR1 SGHTA and CDR2 FQGTGA. CDR3 size: 11 residues. The CDR3 is CASSSEQEQFF. The full variable domain, its missing parts supplied by reference TRBV7-3 and TRBJ2-1, is GAGVSQTPSNKVTEKGKYVELRCDPISGHTALYWYRQSLGQGPEFLIYFQGTGAADDSGLPNDRFFAVRPEGSVSTLKIQRTERGDSAVYLCASSSEQEQFFGPGTRLTVL.

The genes are TRBV7-2 and TRBJ2-1; TCRdb selects TRBD1, and the lack of DNA leaves this call unchecked. Germline V gene data show CDR1 as SGHTA and CDR2 as FQGNSA. The CDR3 consists of 16 residues. The chain's CDR3 is CASSYPGGYAYNEQFF.

V and J are TRBV6-1 and TRBJ1-1. This CDR3 spans 12 amino acids. Looked up from germline, CDR1 is MNHNS and CDR2 is SASEGT. CDR3 residues: CASSDRDTEAFF.

V usage is TRBV6-4 and J usage is TRBJ2-2; TCRdb lists TRBD2, though no DNA is available to test this call. This CDR3 region has 16 residues. CDR1 MRHNA and CDR2 SNTAGT come from the germline V gene. CDR3 sequence: CASSDSLEGNTGELFF.

V usage is TRBV29-1 and J usage is TRBJ2-3; TCRdb's D call of TRBD2 is untestable without DNA. The CDR3 totals 15 residues. CDR1 and CDR2 (germline): SQVTM, ANQGSEA. The CDR3 spells CSVEGGRPITDTQYF.

The rearrangement links TRBV6-5 to TRBJ1-2; TCRdb's D call, TRBD1, is unchecked because there is no DNA. CDR1 is MNHEY, CDR2 SVGAGI, per germline. The CDR3 has 15 residues. The CDR3 is CASSARRQGNYGYTF.

V and J are TRBV29-1 and TRBJ2-2; TCRdb lists TRBD1, though no DNA is available to test this call. CDR1 is SQVTM and CDR2 is ANQGSEA in the germline V gene. The CDR3 covers 15 residues. CDR3 sequence reads: CSVAPGRANTGELFF.

The J gene is TRBJ2-3, the V gene TRBV18; with no DNA, the TCRdb D assignment of TRBD1 cannot be verified. This CDR3 region has 17 residues. Germline values: CDR1 KGHSH, CDR2 LQKENI. CDR3 loop: CASSPIPVRGGPDTQYF.

The chain's CDR3 is CASSQGPGGTSTDTQYF. The rearrangement links TRBV4-3 to TRBJ2-3; the TRBD1 assignment by TCRdb is unverifiable without DNA. CDR1 LGHNA and CDR2 YSLEER come from the germline V gene. The CDR3 is 17 amino acids.

The V gene is TRBV10-1, the J gene TRBJ2-7. Germline V gene data show CDR1 as WNHNN and CDR2 as SYGVQD (reference sequence). The CDR3 runs to 13 residues. The chain's CDR3 is CASSERQDYEQYF.

The V call is TRBV4-2, the J call TRBJ2-3; TCRdb designates TRBD1, a call that cannot be tested without DNA. CDR3 length equals 15 residues. Per the germline V gene, CDR1 is LGHNA and CDR2 is YNFKEQ. The CDR3 is CASSQEDPAPNTQYF.

This chain uses TRBV4-2 with TRBJ2-7; TCRdb's D call of TRBD2 is untestable without DNA. From germline, CDR1 is LGHNA and CDR2 YNFKEQ. The CDR3 extends over 15 amino acids. CDR3 in amino acids: CASSQGLAGVDEQYF.

The rearrangement joins TRBV4-1 to TRBJ1-1; there is no DNA to check the TCRdb D call of TRBD1. The CDR3 totals 17 residues. Germline V gives CDR1 MGHRA, CDR2 YSYEKL. CDR3 protein: CASSQDPLGRVNTEAFF.

The rearrangement joins TRBV20-1 to TRBJ2-3; TCRdb returns TRBD1, unconfirmable since there is no DNA. Germline CDR1 and CDR2: DFQATT and SNEGSKA (reference sequence). This CDR3 is 15 amino acids long. The CDR3 here is CSAPRGGEVTDTQYF.

This rearrangement joins TRBV20-1 to TRBJ2-7. CDR1 DFQATT and CDR2 SNEGSKA come from the germline V gene (reference sequence). This CDR3 comprises 14 residues. This CDR3 reads CSARNPYHAYEQYF.

The rearrangement uses TRBV5-1 and TRBJ1-2; the D call from TCRdb, TRBD1, cannot be confirmed without DNA. Per the germline V gene, CDR1 is SGHRS and CDR2 is YFSETQ. The CDR3 runs to 13 residues. The CDR3 is CASRGDEAYGYTF.

V usage is TRBV7-3 and J usage is TRBJ2-1; TCRdb's D gene call, TRBD1, goes unchecked for lack of DNA. This CDR3 comprises 16 residues. The germline gives CDR1 SGHTA, CDR2 FQGTGA. CDR3 in amino acids: CASSLSSWTGSNEQFF.

V and J are TRBV18 and TRBJ1-5. In germline, CDR1 is KGHSH, CDR2 LQKENI. The CDR3 sequence is 13 residues long. CDR3 residues: CASSPGNWQPQHF.